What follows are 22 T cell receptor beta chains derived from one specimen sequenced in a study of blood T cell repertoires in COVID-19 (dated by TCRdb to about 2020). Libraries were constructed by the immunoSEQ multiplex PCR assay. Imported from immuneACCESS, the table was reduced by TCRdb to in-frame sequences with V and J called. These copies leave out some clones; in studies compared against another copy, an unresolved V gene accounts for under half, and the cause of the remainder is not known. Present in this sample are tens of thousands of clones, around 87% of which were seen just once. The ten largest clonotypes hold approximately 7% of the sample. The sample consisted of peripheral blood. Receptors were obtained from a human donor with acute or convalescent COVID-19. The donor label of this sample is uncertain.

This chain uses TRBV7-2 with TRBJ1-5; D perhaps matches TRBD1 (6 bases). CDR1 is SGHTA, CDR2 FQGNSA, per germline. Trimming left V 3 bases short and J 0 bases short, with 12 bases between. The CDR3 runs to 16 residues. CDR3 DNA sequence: TGTGCCAGCAGCTTCTGGGGGGGACATAGCAATCAGCCCCAGCATTTT. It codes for CASSFWGGHSNQPQHF. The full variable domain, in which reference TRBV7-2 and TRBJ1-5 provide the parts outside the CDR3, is GAGVSQSPSNKVTEKGKDVELRCDPISGHTALYWYRQSLGQGLEFLIYFQGNSAPDKSGLPSDRFSAERTGGSVSTLTIQRTQQEDSAVYLCASSFWGGHSNQPQHFGDGTRLSIL.

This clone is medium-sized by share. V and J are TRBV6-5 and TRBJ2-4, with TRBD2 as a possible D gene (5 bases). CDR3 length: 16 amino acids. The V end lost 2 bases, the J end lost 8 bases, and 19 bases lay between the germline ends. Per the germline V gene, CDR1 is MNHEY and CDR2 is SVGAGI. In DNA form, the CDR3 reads TGTGCCAGCAGTTACATGGCCGATAGTAGCGTATACATTCAGTACTTC. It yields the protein CASSYMADSSVYIQYF.

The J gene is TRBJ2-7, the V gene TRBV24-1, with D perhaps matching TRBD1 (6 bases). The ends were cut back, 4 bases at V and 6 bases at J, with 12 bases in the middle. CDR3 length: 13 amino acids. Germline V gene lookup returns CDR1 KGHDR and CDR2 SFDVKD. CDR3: CATSERLGGEQYF. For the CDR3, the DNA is TGTGCCACCAGTGAGCGCCTAGGGGGCGAGCAGTACTTC.

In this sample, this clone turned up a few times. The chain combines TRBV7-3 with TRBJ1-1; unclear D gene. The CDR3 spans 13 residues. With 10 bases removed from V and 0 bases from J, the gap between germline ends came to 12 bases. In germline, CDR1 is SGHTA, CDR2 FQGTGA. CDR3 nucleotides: TGTGCCACCTCCCAGGTTTTGAACACTGAAGCTTTCTTT. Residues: CATSQVLNTEAFF.

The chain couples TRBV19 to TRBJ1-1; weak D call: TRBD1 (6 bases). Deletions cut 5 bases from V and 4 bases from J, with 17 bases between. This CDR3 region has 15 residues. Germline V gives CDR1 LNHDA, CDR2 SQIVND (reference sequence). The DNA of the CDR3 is TGTGCCAGTAGTCCTCCAGGGGCCCGAGGCACTGAAGCTTTCTTT. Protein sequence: CASSPPGARGTEAFF.

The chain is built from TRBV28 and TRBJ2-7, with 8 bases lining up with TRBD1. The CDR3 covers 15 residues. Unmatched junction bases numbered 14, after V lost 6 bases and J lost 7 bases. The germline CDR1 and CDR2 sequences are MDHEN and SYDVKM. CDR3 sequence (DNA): TGTGCCAGCAGACCCCAAGGACAGGGCCCTAGGGAGCAGTACTTC. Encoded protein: CASRPQGQGPREQYF. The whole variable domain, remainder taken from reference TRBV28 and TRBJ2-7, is DVKVTQSSRYLVKRTGEKVFLECVQDMDHENMFWYRQDPGLGLRLIYFSYDVKMKEKGDIPEGYSVSREKKERFSLILESASTNQTSMYLCASRPQGQGPREQYFGPGTRLTVT.

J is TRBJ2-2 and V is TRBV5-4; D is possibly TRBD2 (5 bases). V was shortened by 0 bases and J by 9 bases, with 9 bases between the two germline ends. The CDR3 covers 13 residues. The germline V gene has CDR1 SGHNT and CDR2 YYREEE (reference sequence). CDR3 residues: CASSLAWRRELFF. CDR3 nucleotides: TGTGCCAGCAGCTTGGCGTGGAGGAGGGAGCTGTTTTTT.

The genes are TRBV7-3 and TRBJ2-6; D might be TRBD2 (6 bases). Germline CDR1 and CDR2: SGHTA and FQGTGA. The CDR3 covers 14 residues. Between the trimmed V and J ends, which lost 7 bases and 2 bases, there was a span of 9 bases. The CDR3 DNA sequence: TGTGCCAGCAAAGGAGGGGCTGGGGCCAACGTCCTGACTTTC. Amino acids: CASKGGAGANVLTF.

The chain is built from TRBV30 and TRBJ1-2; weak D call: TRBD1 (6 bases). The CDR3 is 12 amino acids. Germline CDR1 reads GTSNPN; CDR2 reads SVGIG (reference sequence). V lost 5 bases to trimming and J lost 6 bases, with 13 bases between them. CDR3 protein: CAWGGGADGYTF. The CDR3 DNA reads TGTGCCTGGGGTGGGGGCGCGGATGGCTACACCTTC. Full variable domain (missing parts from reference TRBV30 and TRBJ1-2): SQTIHQWPATLVQPVGSPLSLECTVEGTSNPNLYWYRQAAGRGLQLLFYSVGIGQISSEVPQNLSASRPQDRQFILSSKKLLLSDSGFYLCAWGGGADGYTFGSGTRLTVV.

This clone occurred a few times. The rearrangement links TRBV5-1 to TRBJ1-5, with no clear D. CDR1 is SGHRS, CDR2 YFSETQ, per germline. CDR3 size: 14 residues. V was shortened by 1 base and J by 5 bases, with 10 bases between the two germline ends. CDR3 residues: CASSLFPTDQPQHF. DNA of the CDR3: TGCGCCAGCAGCTTGTTCCCTACGGATCAGCCCCAGCATTTT.

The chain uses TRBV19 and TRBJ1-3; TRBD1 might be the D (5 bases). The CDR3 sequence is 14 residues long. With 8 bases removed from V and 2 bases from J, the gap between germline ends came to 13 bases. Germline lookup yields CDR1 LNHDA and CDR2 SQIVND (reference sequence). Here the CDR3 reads CASDGRVTGNTIYF. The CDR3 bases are TGTGCCAGTGATGGCAGGGTCACTGGAAACACCATATATTTT.

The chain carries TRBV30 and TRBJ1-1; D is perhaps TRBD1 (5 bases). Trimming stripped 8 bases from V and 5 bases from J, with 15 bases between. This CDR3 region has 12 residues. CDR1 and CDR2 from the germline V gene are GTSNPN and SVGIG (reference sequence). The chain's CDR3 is CAQNRLETEAFF. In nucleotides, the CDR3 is TGTGCCCAGAACAGGCTAGAGACTGAAGCTTTCTTT.

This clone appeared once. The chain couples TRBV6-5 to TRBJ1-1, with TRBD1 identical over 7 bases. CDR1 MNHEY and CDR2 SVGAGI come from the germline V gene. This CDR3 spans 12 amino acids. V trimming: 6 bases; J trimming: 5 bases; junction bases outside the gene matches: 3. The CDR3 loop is CASSPTGTEAFF. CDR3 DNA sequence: TGTGCCAGCAGCCCGACAGGGACTGAAGCTTTCTTT.

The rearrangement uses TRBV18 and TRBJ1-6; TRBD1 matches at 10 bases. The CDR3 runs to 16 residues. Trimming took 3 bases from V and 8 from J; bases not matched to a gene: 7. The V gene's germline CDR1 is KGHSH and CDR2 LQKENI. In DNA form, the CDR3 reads TGTGCCAGCTCACCCGGGGCCGGGACAGGGGATTCACCCCTCCACTTT. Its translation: CASSPGAGTGDSPLHF. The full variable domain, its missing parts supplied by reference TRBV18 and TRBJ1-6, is NAGVMQNPRHLVRRRGQEARLRCSPMKGHSHVYWYRQLPEEGLKFMVYLQKENIIDESGMPKERFSAEFPKEGPSILRIQQVVRGDSAAYFCASSPGAGTGDSPLHFGNGTRLTVT.

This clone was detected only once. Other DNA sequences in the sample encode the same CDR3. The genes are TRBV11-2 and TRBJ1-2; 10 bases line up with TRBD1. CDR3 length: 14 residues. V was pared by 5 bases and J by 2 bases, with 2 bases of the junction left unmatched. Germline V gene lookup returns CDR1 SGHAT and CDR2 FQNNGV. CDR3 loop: CASSLGQGNYGYTF. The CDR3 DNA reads TGTGCCAGCAGCCTGGGACAGGGGAACTATGGCTACACCTTC.

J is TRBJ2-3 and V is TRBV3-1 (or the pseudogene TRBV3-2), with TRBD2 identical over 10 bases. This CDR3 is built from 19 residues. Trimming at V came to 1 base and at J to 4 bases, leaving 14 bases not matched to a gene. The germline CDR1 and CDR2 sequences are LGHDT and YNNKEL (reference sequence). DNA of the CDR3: TGTGCCAGCAGCCAAGCTCGGGGGGCTAGCGGGGGATATGCAGATACGCAGTATTTT. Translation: CASSQARGASGGYADTQYF.

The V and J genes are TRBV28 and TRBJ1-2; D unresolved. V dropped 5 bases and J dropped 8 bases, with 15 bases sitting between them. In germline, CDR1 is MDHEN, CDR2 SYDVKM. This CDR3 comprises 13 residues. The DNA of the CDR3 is TGTGCCAGCAGTCCGCGGGCCAGGAACGGCTACACCTTC. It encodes CASSPRARNGYTF.

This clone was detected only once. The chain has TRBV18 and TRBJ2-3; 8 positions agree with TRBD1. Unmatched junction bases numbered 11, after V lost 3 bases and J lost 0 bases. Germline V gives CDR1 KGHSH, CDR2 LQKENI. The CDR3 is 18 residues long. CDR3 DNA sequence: TGTGCCAGCTCACCGACTATAAGACAGGGGCCTAGCACAGATACGCAGTATTTT. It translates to CASSPTIRQGPSTDTQYF.

The CDR3 DNA is TGTGCCAGCAGCCTCCGGGCCTACGAGCAGTACTTC. It encodes CASSLRAYEQYF. V gene TRBV3-1 (or the pseudogene TRBV3-2) combines with J gene TRBJ2-7, with D unresolved. CDR1 and CDR2 from the germline V gene are LGHDT and YNNKEL (reference sequence). Trimming removed 4 bases at V and 2 bases at J, with 6 bases between. CDR3 length: 12 amino acids.

CDR3 in DNA: TGTGCCACCAGTACAGGGGCCCCTTTAGGCAATCAGCCCCAGCATTTT. Protein: CATSTGAPLGNQPQHF. The chain recombines TRBV24-1 with TRBJ1-5, with TRBD1 matching over 7 bases. The ends lost 6 bases at V and 2 bases at J; junction bases unmatched: 9. Germline V gene sequence: CDR1 KGHDR, CDR2 SFDVKD. The CDR3 contains 16 residues.

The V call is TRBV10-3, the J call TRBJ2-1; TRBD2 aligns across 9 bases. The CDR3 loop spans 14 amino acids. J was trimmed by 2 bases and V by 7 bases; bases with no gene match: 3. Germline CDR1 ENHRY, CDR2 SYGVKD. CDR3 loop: CAIKGGGAYNEQFF. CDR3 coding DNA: TGTGCCATCAAGGGCGGGGGGGCCTACAATGAGCAGTTCTTC.

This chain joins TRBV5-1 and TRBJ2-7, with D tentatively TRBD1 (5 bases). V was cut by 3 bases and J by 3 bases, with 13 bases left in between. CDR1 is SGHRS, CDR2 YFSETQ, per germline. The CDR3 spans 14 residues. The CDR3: CASSSNHDSYEQYF. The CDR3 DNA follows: TGCGCCAGCAGCTCAAACCACGACAGCTACGAGCAGTACTTC.